One sample yielded the 25 T cell receptor beta chains listed below, sequenced in a study of coeliac disease. The protocol was immunoSEQ multiplex PCR, while the TCRdb copy is restricted to in-frame clones and leaves out a portion. The data hold under 9,500 clones, with approximately 60% observed a single time. Sequencing was carried out using intraepithelial lymphocytes from the gut. These receptor sequences come from a woman between 55 and 75 years old with celiac disease.

This clone was seen more than once but under ten times. This chain uses TRBV7-9 with TRBJ1-1, with 8 bases identical to TRBD1. The CDR3 length is 13 residues. Germline CDR1 SEHNR, CDR2 FQNEAQ (reference sequence). Losses at the gene ends were 3 bases for V and 10 bases for J; bases not matched to a gene: 7. CDR3 region: CASSLGQVQGAFF. CDR3 bases: TGTGCCAGCAGCTTGGGACAGGTCCAGGGAGCTTTCTTT.

The rearrangement joins TRBV30 to TRBJ1-5, with a possible D match to TRBD1 (6 bases). This CDR3 has 14 amino acids. The germline V gene has CDR1 GTSNPN and CDR2 SVGIG (reference sequence). Trimming cost V 0 bases and J 8 bases, with 14 bases left between them. The CDR3 is CAWSVLGGREPQHF. Written as DNA, the CDR3 is TGTGCCTGGAGTGTTTTAGGGGGTCGGGAGCCCCAGCATTTT.

This sequence joins TRBV15 and TRBJ1-5; 8 nucleotides match TRBD1. With 4 bases clipped from V and 7 bases from J, the junction kept 3 bases outside the gene matches. The CDR3 is 13 residues long. The germline gives CDR1 LNHNV, CDR2 YYDKDF (reference sequence). The CDR3 sequence: CATSIGQGQPQHF. The CDR3 DNA reads TGTGCCACCAGCATAGGACAGGGACAGCCCCAGCATTTT.

The chain joins TRBV7-6 to TRBJ1-1; perhaps TRBD1 as D (5 bases). The length of the CDR3 is 15 residues. Germline CDR1 and CDR2: SGHVS and FNYEAQ. The V gene lost 1 base and the J gene lost 0 bases, with 9 bases spanning the gap. The CDR3: CASSLEPGLNTEAFF. CDR3 nucleotide sequence: TGTGCCAGCAGCTTAGAGCCAGGGTTGAACACTGAAGCTTTCTTT.

The gene calls are TRBV19 and TRBJ2-2; 7 bases align to TRBD1. J lost 4 bases, V lost 4 bases, and 6 bases had no gene match. This CDR3 is 15 amino acids long. Germline V gives CDR1 LNHDA, CDR2 SQIVND (reference sequence). This CDR3 reads CASSKTGSGTGELFF. The CDR3 DNA reads as TGTGCCAGTAGTAAGACAGGGTCAGGCACCGGGGAGCTGTTTTTT.

This clone appeared a single time. The chain links TRBV4-3 to TRBJ1-1, with D tentatively TRBD1 (5 bases). The CDR3 loop spans 15 amino acids. In germline, CDR1 is LGHNA, CDR2 YSLEER. V was clipped by 2 bases and J by 10 bases, with 20 bases between them. CDR3: CASSQSLAGKLVAFF. The CDR3 coding sequence is TGCGCCAGCAGCCAATCCTTAGCAGGGAAGCTTGTAGCTTTCTTT.

The genes are TRBV10-3 and TRBJ2-2, with 8 bases aligning to TRBD1. This CDR3 spans 14 amino acids. Per germline, CDR1 ENHRY and CDR2 SYGVKD. The V gene end was trimmed by 8 bases and the J gene end by 6 bases; junction bases not matched to a gene: 8. CDR3 nucleotides: TGTGCCATCGGCAGCCAGGGGGCAGCCGGGGAGCTGTTTTTT. This gives the protein CAIGSQGAAGELFF.

This CDR3 reads CASSLRPPSSGANVLTF. CDR3 bases: TGTGCCAGCAGCTTACGTCCACCCAGCTCTGGGGCCAACGTCCTGACTTTC. The chain combines TRBV7-3 with TRBJ2-6; no definite D call. This CDR3 contains 17 residues. The germline gives CDR1 SGHTA, CDR2 FQGTGA. V shed 2 bases and J shed 0 bases, with 11 bases lying between them.

Judged by abundance, this clone is medium-sized. The chain is built from TRBV6-5 and TRBJ2-7, with D perhaps TRBD1 (6 bases). Trimming cost V 10 bases and J 0 bases, with 13 bases left between them. The germline V gene encodes CDR1 MNHEY and CDR2 SVGAGI. The CDR3 has 13 residues. The CDR3 loop reads CATRQEASYEQYF. The CDR3 bases are TGTGCCACCAGACAGGAAGCCTCCTACGAGCAGTACTTC.

This clone is medium-sized. The chain recombines TRBV6-1 with TRBJ1-6; maybe TRBD1 (6 bases). The CDR3 runs 16 residues. Per germline, CDR1 MNHNS and CDR2 SASEGT. V lost 4 bases, J lost 0 bases, and 10 bases lay in between. As DNA, the CDR3 is TGTGCCAGCAGTGTACTGACAGGCTCCTATAATTCACCCCTCCACTTT. It is translated as CASSVLTGSYNSPLHF.

The J gene is TRBJ2-5, the V gene TRBV20-1, with D hard to call. The V end lost 4 bases, the J end lost 3 bases, and 3 bases lay between the germline ends. CDR1 DFQATT and CDR2 SNEGSKA come from the germline V gene (reference sequence). The CDR3 consists of 10 residues. CDR3 sequence (DNA): TGCAGTGCTATAGAAGAGACCCAGTACTTC. The encoded protein is CSAIEETQYF.

This chain uses TRBV11-3 with TRBJ2-1; TRBD2 matches at 15 bases. The length of the CDR3 is 18 residues. Germline lookup yields CDR1 SGHNT and CDR2 YENEEA. V dropped 4 bases and J dropped 9; count of bases not matched to a gene: 13. The CDR3 coding sequence is TGTGCCAGCAGCTCCAACCCACCGGGACTAGCGGGAGGCAGTGAGCAGTTCTTC. Encoded protein: CASSSNPPGLAGGSEQFF. Full variable domain (outside the CDR3, taken from reference TRBV11-3 and TRBJ2-1): EAGVVQSPRYKIIEKKQPVAFWCNPISGHNTLYWYLQNLGQGPELLIRYENEEAVDDSQLPKDRFSAERLKGVDSTLKIQPAELGDSAVYLCASSSNPPGLAGGSEQFFGPGTRLTVL.

V gene TRBV5-1 combines with J gene TRBJ2-1, with a possible D match to TRBD1 (6 bases). V was trimmed by 2 bases and J by 15 bases, leaving 18 bases between them. Looked up from germline, CDR1 is SGHRS and CDR2 is YFSETQ. This CDR3 is 13 amino acids long. The CDR3 here is CASSLGGQENLFF. DNA of the CDR3: TGCGCCAGCAGCTTAGGGGGTCAGGAAAATCTGTTCTTC. Based on the CDR3 plus reference TRBV5-1 and TRBJ2-1, the full variable domain is KAGVTQTPRYLIKTRGQQVTLSCSPISGHRSVSWYQQTPGQGLQFLFEYFSETQRNKGNFPGRFSGRQFSNSRSEMNVSTLELGDSALYLCASSLGGQENLFFGPGTRLTVL.

The V gene is TRBV4-2, the J gene TRBJ1-6, with 7 bases fitting TRBD1. This CDR3 is 17 amino acids long. Germline assignment: CDR1 LGHNA and CDR2 YNFKEQ. V was clipped by 3 bases and J by 0 bases; unmatched bases: 5. DNA for the CDR3: TGTGCCAGCAGCCATATGACAGGGAGCTCCTATAATTCACCCCTCCACTTT. This gives the protein CASSHMTGSSYNSPLHF.

This clone came up a few times. A read error may account for a junction end that differs from germline. The V gene is TRBV5-4, the J gene TRBJ2-7; TRBD1 aligns across 8 bases. The CDR3 has 14 residues. In germline, CDR1 is SGHNT, CDR2 YYREEE (reference sequence). This CDR3 reads CASSQGQAPYEQYF. The CDR3, as DNA: TGCGCCAGCAGCCAGGGACAGGCACCCTACGAGCAGTACTTC.

The chain employs TRBV9 and TRBJ1-4, with no clear D. The CDR3 runs 14 residues. V lost 3 bases to trimming and J lost 11 bases, with 17 bases between them. CDR1 and CDR2 from the germline V gene are SGDLS and YYNGEE. In DNA form, the CDR3 reads TGTGCCAGCAGCGCCTCGGGCTCCCCGGGGAAACTGTTTTTT. Translating it yields CASSASGSPGKLFF.

The CDR3 sequence: CASSLSLPGSYEQYF. The CDR3 DNA reads as TGTGCCAGCAGTTTATCACTCCCAGGCTCCTACGAGCAGTACTTC. J is TRBJ2-7 and V is TRBV27; D is unresolved. This CDR3 spans 15 amino acids. V lost 0 bases, J lost 0 bases, and 9 bases lay in between. Germline CDR1 reads MNHEY; CDR2 reads SMNVEV (reference sequence).

The chain links TRBV18 to TRBJ2-1, with 10 bases lining up with TRBD1. V trimming: 4 bases; J trimming: 7 bases; junction bases outside the gene matches: 1. This CDR3 has 13 amino acids. The germline V gene encodes CDR1 KGHSH and CDR2 LQKENI. The CDR3 spells CASSQGQGNEQFF. CDR3 sequence (DNA): TGTGCCAGCTCACAGGGACAGGGGAATGAGCAGTTCTTC.

The CDR3 DNA reads as TGTGCCAGCAGTCTAGATACTGAAAAACTGTTTTTT. This codes for CASSLDTEKLFF. The V gene is TRBV7-6, the J gene TRBJ1-4, with D hard to call. V lost 6 bases to trimming and J lost 7 bases, with 9 bases between them. Germline loops: CDR1 SGHVS, CDR2 FNYEAQ. The CDR3 is 12 amino acids.

The chain couples TRBV6-4 to TRBJ2-3; D possibly corresponds to TRBD2 (5 bases). This CDR3 is 15 amino acids long. The germline V gene encodes CDR1 MRHNA and CDR2 SNTAGT. Trimming removed 6 bases from V and 1 base from J, with 14 bases in between. DNA of the CDR3: TGTGCCAGCAGCCTCCGCGGACTGGGCACAGATACGCAGTATTTT. This encodes CASSLRGLGTDTQYF.

This chain joins TRBV5-4 and TRBJ2-5; a weak D match, TRBD2 (6 bases). V lost 7 bases and J lost 5, with 24 bases in between. Germline loops: CDR1 SGHNT, CDR2 YYREEE (reference sequence). The CDR3 is 16 residues long. CDR3 sequence (DNA): TGTGCCAGCTGCCCTGGGGGACTCGGAAAAACGGAGACCCAGTACTTC. Translated: CASCPGGLGKTETQYF. Supplemented by reference TRBV5-4 and TRBJ2-5, the full variable domain reads ETGVTQSPTHLIKTRGQQVTLRCSSQSGHNTVSWYQQALGQGPQFIFQYYREEENGRGNFPPRFSGLQFPNYSSELNVNALELDDSALYLCASCPGGLGKTETQYFGPGTRLLVL.

This chain links TRBV5-6 with TRBJ2-4; tentatively, D is TRBD2 (5 bases). From germline, CDR1 is SGHDT and CDR2 YYEEEE. CDR3 length equals 13 residues. The V and J ends lost 0 bases and 8 bases respectively, with 9 bases between them. The CDR3 here is CASSLAGRHIQYF. In DNA form, the CDR3 reads TGTGCCAGCAGCTTGGCGGGGAGACACATTCAGTACTTC.

This chain links TRBV28 with TRBJ2-5, with a possible D match to TRBD2 (6 bases). The CDR3 has 14 residues. The germline V gene has CDR1 MDHEN and CDR2 SYDVKM. The V end was cut by 11 bases, the J end by 5 bases, with 21 bases between. The CDR3 region has the DNA TGTGCCGCCAGAGGCGGGGCCCGGCGGGAGACCCAGTACTTC. Protein: CAARGGARRETQYF. The variable domain in full, with the rest retrieved from reference TRBV28 and TRBJ2-5, is DVKVTQSSRYLVKRTGEKVFLECVQDMDHENMFWYRQDPGLGLRLIYFSYDVKMKEKGDIPEGYSVSREKKERFSLILESASTNQTSMYLCAARGGARRETQYFGPGTRLLVL.

This chain joins TRBV27 and TRBJ2-3; D gene unclear. Germline V CDR1 and CDR2: MNHEY, SMNVEV (reference sequence). V lost 5 bases and J lost 1, with 22 bases in between. This CDR3 has 18 amino acids. CDR3 sequence reads: CASSNSPPARMGTDTQYF. In DNA, the CDR3 is TGTGCCAGCAGTAATTCCCCACCGGCTAGAATGGGCACAGATACGCAGTATTTT.

V and J are TRBV5-6 and TRBJ2-1; TRBD2 matches at 8 bases. CDR1 SGHDT and CDR2 YYEEEE come from the germline V gene. Germline trimming cut 1 base from V and 10 bases from J; bases unmatched to any gene: 19. The CDR3 is made up of 18 amino acids. CDR3 DNA: TGTGCCAGCAGCTTGTGGGGTAGCGGGGCATCACGGGGAGGGGAGCAGTTCTTC. It codes for CASSLWGSGASRGGEQFF.